The rows below give T cell receptor beta chains drawn from one sample of a study of blood T cell repertoires in COVID-19. Assay: immunoSEQ multiplex PCR; the TCRdb copy retains only in-frame clones and omits some. The sample shows 80,000 to 90,000 clones, over 75% of them seen only once. Sequencing input: peripheral blood. The receptors were sampled from a woman in her 70s with acute or convalescent COVID-19. Both conserved end residues are part of each CDR3. A D gene is named only where the DNA matches it firmly. Clone sizes are given selectively: once, few, many, or a class where the clone is expanded.

cdr3_length | j_call | clone_size | v_call | d_call | cdr3_aa | cdr3_nt
15 | TRBJ2-3 | NA | TRBV6-6 | TRBD1 | CASSSRTGGTDTQYF | TGTGCCAGCAGTTCTCGGACAGGGGGAACAGATACGCAGTATTTT
15 | TRBJ2-1 | NA | TRBV5-1 | TRBD2 | CASSLGGGRSGEQFF | TGCGCCAGCAGCTTGGGAGGCGGGAGAAGTGGTGAGCAGTTCTTC
14 | TRBJ1-1 | once | TRBV5-6 | NA | CASSRLQGNTEAFF | TGTGCCAGCAGCAGACTACAGGGGAACACTGAAGCTTTCTTT
15 | TRBJ1-1 | NA | TRBV5-4 | NA | CASSLLDTLNTEAFF | TGTGCCAGCAGCCTACTGGACACACTGAACACTGAAGCTTTCTTT
13 | TRBJ2-1 | NA | TRBV9 | NA | CASSLQDYNEQFF | TGTGCCAGCAGCTTACAGGACTACAATGAGCAGTTCTTC
18 | TRBJ2-2 | NA | TRBV3-1/TRBV3-2 | NA | CASSRQGVLASNTGELFF | TGTGCCAGCAGCCGGCAAGGGGTCCTTGCTTCGAACACCGGGGAGCTGTTTTTT
15 | TRBJ1-5 | NA | TRBV18 | TRBD1 | CASSPNQGDNQPQHF | TGTGCCAGCTCACCCAATCAGGGGGACAATCAGCCCCAGCATTTT
15 | TRBJ2-2 | NA | TRBV9 | NA | CASSPLAGNTGELFF | TGTGCCAGCAGCCCCCTCGCGGGGAACACCGGGGAGCTGTTTTTT
16 | TRBJ1-1 | NA | TRBV4-3 | TRBD1 | CASSQDGTGMNTEAFF | TGCGCCAGCAGCCAAGACGGGACAGGTATGAACACTGAAGCTTTCTTT
13 | TRBJ1-1 | NA | TRBV27 | NA | CASSSMGVTEAFF | TGTGCCAGCAGTTCTATGGGAGTTACTGAAGCTTTCTTT
13 | TRBJ1-1 | NA | TRBV6-5 | NA | CASSPQGHTEAFF | TGTGCCAGCAGTCCACAGGGACACACTGAAGCTTTCTTT
14 | TRBJ2-1 | once | TRBV27 | TRBD2 | CASTGGTSVNEQFF | TGTGCCAGCACTGGGGGGACTAGCGTAAATGAGCAGTTCTTC
15 | TRBJ2-4 | NA | TRBV3-1/TRBV3-2 | NA | CASRLKQGAKNIQYF | TGTGCCAGCAGGCTCAAACAGGGCGCCAAAAACATTCAGTACTTC
14 | TRBJ1-1 | NA | TRBV5-1 | NA | CASGQGDSRTEAFF | TGCGCCAGCGGGCAGGGTGATAGTCGGACTGAAGCTTTCTTT
16 | TRBJ2-1 | once | TRBV7-2 | NA | CASSLNNPWGVDEQFF | TGTGCCAGCAGCTTAAATAACCCTTGGGGGGTTGATGAGCAGTTCTTC
16 | TRBJ2-1 | NA | TRBV24-1 | TRBD2 | CATSDSGTSGYNEQFF | TGTGCCACCAGTGATTCCGGGACTAGCGGGTACAATGAGCAGTTCTTC
15 | TRBJ1-1 | NA | TRBV27 | NA | CASSLSVPGNTEAFF | TGTGCCAGCAGTTTATCGGTTCCAGGGAACACTGAAGCTTTCTTT
15 | TRBJ1-5 | NA | TRBV7-2 | NA | CATGTGRRGNQPQHF | TGTGCCACGGGAACTGGACGTCGCGGCAATCAGCCCCAGCATTTT
14 | TRBJ2-3 | NA | TRBV7-9 | NA | CASSRSGNTDTQYF | TGTGCCAGCAGCCGTAGCGGTAACACAGATACGCAGTATTTT
14 | TRBJ1-1 | NA | TRBV19 | TRBD1 | CASSVGQGRTEAFF | TGTGCCAGTAGCGTGGGACAGGGAAGGACTGAAGCTTTCTTT
14 | TRBJ2-3 | NA | TRBV11-3 | NA | CASSSEPQGDTQYF | TGTGCCAGCAGCTCAGAACCCCAGGGGGATACGCAGTATTTT
16 | TRBJ1-3 | NA | TRBV9 | NA | CASSLSAGRGGNTIYF | TGTGCCAGCAGTCTTAGCGCTGGCAGGGGTGGAAACACCATATATTTT
15 | TRBJ2-1 | NA | TRBV10-1 | NA | CASSGTFRGYNEQFF | TGCGCCAGCAGCGGGACTTTTAGAGGGTACAATGAGCAGTTCTTC
18 | TRBJ2-5 | NA | TRBV5-1 | TRBD2 | CASSLEGSGGPSRETQYF | TGCGCCAGCAGCTTGGAGGGTAGCGGGGGTCCGAGCAGAGAGACCCAGTACTTC
15 | TRBJ2-1 | NA | TRBV2 | TRBD2 | CASSEGLAGVNEQFF | TGTGCCAGCAGTGAGGGACTAGCGGGAGTCAATGAGCAGTTCTTC
18 | TRBJ1-4 | NA | TRBV21-1 | NA | CASNPIRDRRIMFEKLFF | TGTGCCAGCAACCCTATACGGGACAGGAGGATTATGTTTGAAAAACTGTTTTTT
15 | TRBJ2-2 | NA | TRBV5-4 | TRBD1 | CASSVTGGGAGELFF | TGTGCCAGCAGCGTTACAGGGGGCGGCGCCGGGGAGCTGTTTTTT
14 | TRBJ2-1 | NA | TRBV6-5 | NA | CASQPGGTYNEQFF | TGTGCCAGCCAGCCGGGGGGCACCTACAATGAGCAGTTCTTC
13 | TRBJ2-5 | NA | TRBV27 | TRBD1 | CASSPQGAGTQYF | TGTGCCAGCAGCCCCCAGGGGGCCGGGACCCAGTACTTC
13 | TRBJ1-5 | NA | TRBV25-1 | TRBD1 | CASQDRFNQPQHF | TGTGCCAGCCAGGACAGGTTCAATCAGCCCCAGCATTTT
15 | TRBJ1-2 | NA | TRBV3-1/TRBV3-2 | NA | CASSQQGFANYGYTF | TGTGCCAGCAGCCAGCAGGGGTTCGCTAACTATGGCTACACCTTC
18 | TRBJ1-6 | NA | TRBV6-1 | TRBD1 | CASSGRQGGNSYNSPLHF | TGTGCCAGCAGTGGACGACAGGGGGGTAACTCCTATAATTCACCCCTCCACTTT
16 | TRBJ1-2 | NA | TRBV25-1 | TRBD1 | CASSDELGTGNYGYTF | TGTGCCAGCAGTGACGAATTGGGGACAGGGAACTATGGCTACACCTTC
16 | TRBJ2-2 | NA | TRBV5-1 | TRBD1 | CASSSSGQSNTGELFF | TGCGCCAGCAGCTCCTCGGGACAGTCGAACACCGGGGAGCTGTTTTTT
15 | TRBJ1-6 | few | TRBV19 | NA | CASSITGSPDSPLHF | TGTGCCAGTAGTATAACAGGGAGTCCGGATTCACCCCTCCACTTT
17 | TRBJ1-6 | NA | TRBV28 | TRBD1 | CASSIPRTGVGNSPLHF | TGTGCCAGCAGTATCCCTAGAACAGGGGTGGGAAATTCACCCCTCCACTTT
14 | TRBJ1-1 | NA | TRBV4-2 | TRBD1 | CASSQTGAPGEAFF | TGTGCCAGCAGCCAAACAGGGGCGCCGGGAGAAGCTTTCTTT
13 | TRBJ1-2 | NA | TRBV19 | NA | CASSSRGNYGYTF | TGTGCCAGTAGTAGCAGAGGTAACTATGGCTACACCTTC
15 | TRBJ1-1 | NA | TRBV14 | TRBD1 | CASSLYRGPLTEAFF | TGTGCCAGCAGCCTCTACAGGGGGCCTTTGACTGAAGCTTTCTTT